This TCR beta chain was retrieved from a study of cytomegalovirus exposure and HLA in healthy donors. Overall study findings and caveats: Most of the CMV-associated TCR beta chains (in a later analysis) appeared to be HLA-restricted. As a later analysis showed, a missense DCLRE1C variant was linked to trimming of TCR beta V- and J-genes. Sequencing had likely introduced a cluster of highly shared sequence variants as an artifact.

Points on this clone: Antigen unknown.

Regarding donors, all were healthy bone marrow donors. Primers included in the PCR were 60 Vbeta and 13 Jbeta primers. TCRdb keeps only in-frame clones here, not all; method: immunoSEQ multiplex PCR. The sample has around 200,000 clones, 86% seen once; the top ten hold roughly 0.34%. The CDR3 loop spans 13 amino acids. The germline CDR1 and CDR2 sequences are GTSNPN and SVGIG (reference sequence). Deletions cut 2 bases from V and 10 bases from J, with 16 bases between. This TCR was recovered from a woman aged 30 to 39 in good health and CMV-seronegative. The gene calls are TRBV30 and TRBJ2-3; possibly TRBD2 for D (6 bases). The source material was PBMCs. CDR3 loop: CAWSTGRRAPQYF. The DNA for the CDR3 is TGTGCCTGGAGTACAGGAAGGAGGGCGCCGCAGTATTTT.